This T cell receptor (beta chain) was captured by sequencing in a study of blood T cell repertoires in COVID-19. Study-level background: From the United States, Italy and Spain came samples of acute and convalescent COVID-19. T cells, B-cell-depleted T cells, or PBMCs supplied cDNA or gDNA.

In its sample, this clone was seen a few times. Germline CDR1 LGHDT, CDR2 YNNKEL (reference sequence). The length of the CDR3 is 17 residues. Trimming at V came to 3 bases and at J to 0 bases, leaving 11 bases not matched to a gene. In the source study's methods: For nucleated cells, counts were estimated from reference gene primer amplification. Produced via immunoSEQ multiplex PCR; TCRdb's table is partial and in-frame only. From that table come the V and J calls and clone size; the DNA was used to work out D and trimming. The repertoire includes 130,000 to 150,000 clones, just under 85% of them detected once, and approximately 2.9% sits in the top ten.

The rearrangement uses TRBV3-1 (or the pseudogene TRBV3-2) and TRBJ2-7; 7 nucleotides line up with TRBD1. The sample taken for sequencing was peripheral blood. The receptor was isolated from a woman of 80 years or more with acute or convalescent COVID-19. The CDR3 spells CASSQETGLKLSYEQYF. CDR3 nucleotide sequence: TGTGCCAGCAGCCAGGAGACAGGGCTAAAGCTCTCCTACGAGCAGTACTTC.